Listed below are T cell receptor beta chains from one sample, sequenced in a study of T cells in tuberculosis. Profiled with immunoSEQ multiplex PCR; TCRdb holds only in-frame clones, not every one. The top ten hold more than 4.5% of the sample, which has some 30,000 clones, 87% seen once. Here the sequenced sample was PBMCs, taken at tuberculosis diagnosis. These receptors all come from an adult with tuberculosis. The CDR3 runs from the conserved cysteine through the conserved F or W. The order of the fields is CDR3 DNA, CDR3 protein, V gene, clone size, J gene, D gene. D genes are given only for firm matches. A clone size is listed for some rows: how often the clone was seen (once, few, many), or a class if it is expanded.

cdr3_nt: TGTGCCAGCAGTGAAGTAAGAGCTGCCTACGAGCAGTACTTC
cdr3_aa: CASSEVRAAYEQYF
v_call: TRBV6-1
clone_size: .
j_call: TRBJ2-7
d_call: .

cdr3_nt: TGTGCCAGCGGGCTCTCCACCTCAAATTCACCCCTCCACTTT
cdr3_aa: CASGLSTSNSPLHF
v_call: TRBV25-1
clone_size: few
j_call: TRBJ1-6
d_call: .

cdr3_nt: TGTGCCAGTAGTGGGGGTCCGACAGGAATGGCCTCCTACGAGCAGTACTTC
cdr3_aa: CASSGGPTGMASYEQYF
v_call: TRBV19
clone_size: .
j_call: TRBJ2-7
d_call: .

cdr3_nt: TGTGCCAGCAGCCGACAAGGTGAGCAGTTCTTC
cdr3_aa: CASSRQGEQFF
v_call: TRBV7-9
clone_size: .
j_call: TRBJ2-1
d_call: .

cdr3_nt: TGCGCCAGCAGCTTGGAGACAGGTATGGGGCAGTACTTC
cdr3_aa: CASSLETGMGQYF
v_call: TRBV5-1
clone_size: .
j_call: TRBJ2-7
d_call: .

cdr3_nt: TGTGCCAGCAGCTTTGCCAGGGGGTTCTCACCCCTCCACTTT
cdr3_aa: CASSFARGFSPLHF
v_call: TRBV6-1
clone_size: once
j_call: TRBJ1-6
d_call: TRBD1

cdr3_nt: TGTGCCAGCAGCCCAGGGAACACTGAAGCTTTCTTT
cdr3_aa: CASSPGNTEAFF
v_call: TRBV27
clone_size: .
j_call: TRBJ1-1
d_call: .

cdr3_nt: TGTGCCAGCAGCTTGGCAGGGTGGAATTCACCCCTCCACTTT
cdr3_aa: CASSLAGWNSPLHF
v_call: TRBV5-6
clone_size: .
j_call: TRBJ1-6
d_call: .

cdr3_nt: TGTGCCAGCGGTAACTCGGGGGCTTTCTTT
cdr3_aa: CASGNSGAFF
v_call: TRBV27
clone_size: .
j_call: TRBJ1-1
d_call: .

cdr3_nt: TGCGCCAGCAGCCAAGGGCCCACGGACAGGGTGAATGAAAAACTGTTTTTT
cdr3_aa: CASSQGPTDRVNEKLFF
v_call: TRBV4-3
clone_size: .
j_call: TRBJ1-4
d_call: TRBD1

cdr3_nt: TGTGCCAGCAGTCCTCGGACAGATAACCTGGAGACCCAGTACTTC
cdr3_aa: CASSPRTDNLETQYF
v_call: TRBV6-1
clone_size: .
j_call: TRBJ2-5
d_call: .

cdr3_nt: TGTGCCAGTACCAAAACAGGGGGAGGCTCTGGGGCCAACGTCCTGACTTTC
cdr3_aa: CASTKTGGGSGANVLTF
v_call: TRBV19
clone_size: few
j_call: TRBJ2-6
d_call: TRBD1

cdr3_nt: TGTGCCAGCAGCTCACCGGGACAGGGTGAGATGTCCATATATTTT
cdr3_aa: CASSSPGQGEMSIYF
v_call: TRBV7-9
clone_size: .
j_call: TRBJ1-3
d_call: TRBD1

cdr3_nt: TGTGCCAGCAGCTTAGATAGGTGGCAGGGGGACTCGGCTAGCACAGATACGCAGTATTTT
cdr3_aa: CASSLDRWQGDSASTDTQYF
v_call: TRBV11-2
clone_size: .
j_call: TRBJ2-3
d_call: .

cdr3_nt: TGCGCCAGCAACGGGGCGGGACCCAGCCTCCAAGAGACCCAGTACTTC
cdr3_aa: CASNGAGPSLQETQYF
v_call: TRBV5-1
clone_size: .
j_call: TRBJ2-5
d_call: .

cdr3_nt: TGTGCCAGCAGCGCCCTAAGAGAAGGGGAGCTGTTTTTT
cdr3_aa: CASSALREGELFF
v_call: TRBV11-2
clone_size: once
j_call: TRBJ2-2
d_call: .

cdr3_nt: TGTGCCAGCAGTTTTCCGGGACAGGGGGCCTACGAGCAGTACTTC
cdr3_aa: CASSFPGQGAYEQYF
v_call: TRBV28
clone_size: .
j_call: TRBJ2-7
d_call: TRBD1

cdr3_nt: TGTGCCAGCAGCTTCCGACTAGCGGGGGGAAGAGATACGCAGTATTTT
cdr3_aa: CASSFRLAGGRDTQYF
v_call: TRBV5-4
clone_size: .
j_call: TRBJ2-3
d_call: TRBD2